These 14 T cell receptor beta chains were all obtained from the same sample, sequenced in a study of shared clonotypes between healthy human individuals. Cells designated naive CD8 were CD45RO-negative and were positively selected for CCR7, with terminally differentiated effector memory CD45RA+ cells excluded. Sequenced by immunoSEQ multiplex PCR; TCRdb stores in-frame clones only, minus some. The table lists approximately 740,000 clones, 80% to 95% of them singletons. The specimen sequenced was naive CD8+ T cells sorted from blood. The source of these receptors is a man aged 30-40 years in good health.

The V and J genes are TRBV29-1 and TRBJ1-1; D might be TRBD1 (5 bases). The V gene lost 7 bases and the J gene lost 4 bases, with 13 bases spanning the gap. The germline V gene encodes CDR1 SQVTM and CDR2 ANQGSEA. The CDR3 loop spans 12 amino acids. The CDR3, as DNA: TGCAGCGCTTTTGGCGGGGGCACTGAAGCTTTCTTT. Translated, it gives CSAFGGGTEAFF. Full variable domain (outside the CDR3, taken from reference TRBV29-1 and TRBJ1-1): SAVISQKPSRDICQRGTSLTIQCQVDSQVTMMFWYRQQPGQSLTLIATANQGSEATYESGFVIDKFPISRPNLTFSTLTVSNMSPEDSSIYLCSAFGGGTEAFFGQGTRLTVV.

V usage is TRBV29-1 and J usage is TRBJ2-2, with D uncertain. The CDR3 is 15 residues long. Germline V gene lookup returns CDR1 SQVTM and CDR2 ANQGSEA. Trimming cost V 3 bases and J 2 bases, with 13 bases left between them. CDR3 in amino acids: CSVDPTGSNTGELFF. In nucleotides, the CDR3 is TGCAGCGTTGATCCCACCGGGTCCAACACCGGGGAGCTGTTTTTT.

The chain combines TRBV7-8 with TRBJ2-1; 7 positions match TRBD2. Losses at the gene ends were 0 bases for V and 2 bases for J; bases not matched to a gene: 7. The CDR3 has 17 residues. From germline, CDR1 is SGHVS and CDR2 FQNEAQ. The CDR3 loop reads CASSLALRELAYNEQFF. CDR3 DNA: TGTGCCAGCAGCTTAGCGTTGCGGGAGCTTGCCTACAATGAGCAGTTCTTC.

This clone was counted once. The chain recombines TRBV6-4 with TRBJ2-7, with 12 nucleotides matching TRBD1. The CDR3 loop spans 15 amino acids. Germline-derived CDR1 and CDR2 are MRHNA and SNTAGT. J was trimmed by 2 bases and V by 6 bases; bases with no gene match: 5. The CDR3 sequence: CASRVGTGGPYEQYF. The CDR3 nucleotides read TGTGCCAGCAGGGTCGGGACAGGGGGCCCCTACGAGCAGTACTTC.

The rearrangement joins TRBV6-4 to TRBJ2-1, with TRBD2 identical over 8 bases. The CDR3 has 15 residues. Germline loops: CDR1 MRHNA, CDR2 SNTAGT. The V and J ends lost 8 bases and 7 bases, in that order; junction bases with no gene match: 13. This CDR3 reads CASSRTSTVGNEQFF. CDR3 coding DNA: TGTGCCAGCTCCCGGACTAGCACCGTAGGGAATGAGCAGTTCTTC.

As to this clone: Other DNA sequences from this sample encode an identical CDR3 as well. The chain uses TRBV4-1 and TRBJ1-5; TRBD1 matches 7 bases. This CDR3 has 14 residues. With 1 base clipped from V and 5 bases from J, the junction kept 2 bases outside the gene matches. Germline V CDR1 and CDR2: MGHRA, YSYEKL. The CDR3 reads CASSQVQGDQPQHF. In nucleotides, the CDR3 is TGCGCCAGCAGCCAAGTCCAGGGGGATCAGCCCCAGCATTTT.

This chain joins TRBV6-6 and TRBJ1-2; D is undetermined. Germline values: CDR1 MNHNY, CDR2 SVGAGI (reference sequence). The CDR3 covers 11 residues. The germline V and J ends were trimmed by 5 bases and 6 bases, with 7 bases remaining between them. The chain's CDR3 is CASSLDDGYTF. The CDR3 DNA sequence: TGTGCCAGCAGTCTTGATGATGGCTACACCTTC.

This sequence joins TRBV19 and TRBJ2-7; weak D call: TRBD1 (5 bases). The germline V gene has CDR1 LNHDA and CDR2 SQIVND (reference sequence). V was trimmed by 7 bases and J by 2 bases, leaving 18 bases between them. This CDR3 spans 15 amino acids. In DNA, the CDR3 is TGTGCCAGTACCCCTACTACAGGTGGCCCCTACGAGCAGTACTTC. This gives the protein CASTPTTGGPYEQYF.

The rearrangement joins TRBV27 to TRBJ2-7; 8 bases are shared with TRBD1. The CDR3 spans 14 residues. The germline gives CDR1 MNHEY, CDR2 SMNVEV (reference sequence). V was clipped by 6 bases and J by 4 bases; unmatched bases: 8. The CDR3 bases are TGTGCCAGCAGCGCCGGGACAGGAAAATACGAGCAGTACTTC. This encodes CASSAGTGKYEQYF.

The sample holds one count of this clone. The chain has TRBV5-1 and TRBJ2-4, with no clear D. Looked up from germline, CDR1 is SGHRS and CDR2 is YFSETQ. CDR3 length: 14 amino acids. V was clipped by 0 bases and J by 0 bases, with 4 bases between them. CDR3 nucleotides: TGCGCCAGCAGCTTGGGGATAGCCAAAAACATTCAGTACTTC. This sequence encodes CASSLGIAKNIQYF.

A single count supports this clone. The chain joins TRBV29-1 to TRBJ2-7, with a weak D call TRBD2 (6 bases). This CDR3 is 16 amino acids long. V dropped 5 bases and J dropped 2 bases, with 22 bases sitting between them. Germline V gene sequence: CDR1 SQVTM, CDR2 ANQGSEA. CDR3 DNA sequence: TGCAGCGTTCAGGGAAGGCCTAGCGAGGGTCCCTACGAGCAGTACTTC. Amino acids: CSVQGRPSEGPYEQYF.

The rearrangement uses TRBV19 and TRBJ2-1; TRBD2 agrees at 9 bases. The V segment lost 6 bases and the J segment 1 base; nucleotides outside the gene matches: 7. This CDR3 has 16 amino acids. Germline V lookup: CDR1 LNHDA, CDR2 SQIVND (reference sequence). CDR3 region: CASRPASGESYNEQFF. The CDR3, as DNA: TGTGCCAGTAGGCCAGCTAGCGGGGAGTCCTACAATGAGCAGTTCTTC.

CDR3 in amino acids: CASSTDGSSGNTIYF. CDR3 nucleotides: TGTGCCAGCAGCACGGACGGGAGCTCTGGAAACACCATATATTTT. V gene TRBV7-3 combines with J gene TRBJ1-3; D is unclear. The CDR3 is 15 residues long. Deletions cut 5 bases from V and 0 bases from J, with 11 bases between. Germline loops: CDR1 SGHTA, CDR2 FQGTGA.

The chain couples TRBV7-2 to TRBJ1-5; D uncertain. V lost 5 bases to trimming and J lost 5 bases, with 16 bases between them. The CDR3 runs 15 residues. CDR1 and CDR2 from the germline V gene are SGHTA and FQGNSA. CDR3 residues: CASSASIRGDQPQHF. In DNA form, the CDR3 reads TGTGCCAGCAGCGCGTCTATTAGAGGAGATCAGCCCCAGCATTTT.